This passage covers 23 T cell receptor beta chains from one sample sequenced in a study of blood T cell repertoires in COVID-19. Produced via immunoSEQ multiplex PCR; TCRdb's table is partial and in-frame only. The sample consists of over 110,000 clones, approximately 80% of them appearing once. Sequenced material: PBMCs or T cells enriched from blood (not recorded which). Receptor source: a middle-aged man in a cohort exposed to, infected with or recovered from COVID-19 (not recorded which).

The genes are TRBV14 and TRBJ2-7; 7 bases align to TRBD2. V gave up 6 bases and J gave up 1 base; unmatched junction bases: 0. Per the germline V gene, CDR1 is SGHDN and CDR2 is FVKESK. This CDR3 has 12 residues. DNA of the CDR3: TGTGCCAGCAGGGGACTATCCTACGAGCAGTACTTC. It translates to CASRGLSYEQYF.

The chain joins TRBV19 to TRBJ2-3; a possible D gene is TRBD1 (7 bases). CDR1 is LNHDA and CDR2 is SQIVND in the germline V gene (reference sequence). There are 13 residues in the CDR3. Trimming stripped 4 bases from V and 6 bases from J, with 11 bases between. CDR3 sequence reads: CASSTGGFDTQYF. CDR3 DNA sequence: TGTGCCAGTAGTACAGGGGGGTTCGATACGCAGTATTTT.

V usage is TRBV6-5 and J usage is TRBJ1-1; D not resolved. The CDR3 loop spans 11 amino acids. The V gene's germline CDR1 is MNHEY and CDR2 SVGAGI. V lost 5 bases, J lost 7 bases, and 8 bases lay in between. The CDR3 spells CASSTRFEAFF. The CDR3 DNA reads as TGTGCCAGCAGTACGCGGTTTGAAGCTTTCTTT.

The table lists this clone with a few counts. This CDR3 reads CASRLDSGPYEQYF. Written as DNA, the CDR3 is TGTGCCAGCAGGTTGGACAGTGGACCTTACGAGCAGTACTTC. The V call is TRBV6-5, the J call TRBJ2-7; possibly TRBD1 for D (6 bases). The CDR3 runs 14 residues. Trimming removed 6 bases at V and 4 bases at J, with 16 bases between. CDR1 MNHEY and CDR2 SVGAGI come from the germline V gene.

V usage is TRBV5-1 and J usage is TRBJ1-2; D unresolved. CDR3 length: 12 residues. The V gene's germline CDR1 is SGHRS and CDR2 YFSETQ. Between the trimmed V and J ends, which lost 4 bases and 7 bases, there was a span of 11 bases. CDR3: CASSPTRVGYTF. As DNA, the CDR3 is TGCGCCAGCAGCCCCACGAGGGTTGGCTACACCTTC.

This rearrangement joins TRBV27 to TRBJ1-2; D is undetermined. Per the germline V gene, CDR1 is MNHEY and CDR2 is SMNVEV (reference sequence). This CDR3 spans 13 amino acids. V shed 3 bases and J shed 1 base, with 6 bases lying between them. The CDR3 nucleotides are TGTGCCAGCAGTTTTCACAATAACTATGGCTACACCTTC. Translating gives CASSFHNNYGYTF.

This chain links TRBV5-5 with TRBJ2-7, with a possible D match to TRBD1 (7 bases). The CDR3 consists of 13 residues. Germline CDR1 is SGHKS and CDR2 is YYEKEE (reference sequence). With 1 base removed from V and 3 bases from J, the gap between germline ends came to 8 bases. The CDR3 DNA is TGTGCCAGCAGCTTGCAGGGGGGCTACGAGCAGTACTTC. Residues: CASSLQGGYEQYF.

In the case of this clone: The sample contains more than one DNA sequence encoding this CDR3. The CDR3 DNA is TGTGCCAGCAGTTTATCAGAGAACACTGAAGCTTTCTTT. Its protein is CASSLSENTEAFF. The chain couples TRBV12-3 or TRBV12-4 to TRBJ1-1; D unresolved. V was pared by 2 bases and J by 1 base, with 5 bases between. This CDR3 has 13 amino acids.

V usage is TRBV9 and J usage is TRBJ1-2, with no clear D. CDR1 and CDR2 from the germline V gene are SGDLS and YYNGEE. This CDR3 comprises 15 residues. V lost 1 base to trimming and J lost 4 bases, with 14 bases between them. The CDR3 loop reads CASSVNSDSSYGYTF. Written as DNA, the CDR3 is TGTGCCAGCAGCGTAAATTCAGATTCTTCCTATGGCTACACCTTC.

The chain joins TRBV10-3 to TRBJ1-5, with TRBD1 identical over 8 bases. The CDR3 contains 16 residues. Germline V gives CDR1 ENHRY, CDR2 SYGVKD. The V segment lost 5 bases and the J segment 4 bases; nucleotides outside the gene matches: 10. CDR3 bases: TGTGCCATCAGTAACTACGGGACAGGAGGGAATCAGCCCCAGCATTTT. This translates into CAISNYGTGGNQPQHF.

DNA of the CDR3: TGTGCCACCGTTCGGGGAGACTCTGGGGCCAACGTCCTGACTTTC. This encodes CATVRGDSGANVLTF. V and J are TRBV6-5 and TRBJ2-6, with D tentatively TRBD2 (5 bases). The CDR3 sequence is 15 residues long. Trimming removed 10 bases from V and 0 bases from J, with 13 bases in between. The germline V gene encodes CDR1 MNHEY and CDR2 SVGAGI.

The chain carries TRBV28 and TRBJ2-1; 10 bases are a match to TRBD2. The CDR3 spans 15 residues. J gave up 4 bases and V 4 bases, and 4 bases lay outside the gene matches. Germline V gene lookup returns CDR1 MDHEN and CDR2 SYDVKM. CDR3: CASSSGTSVYNEQFF. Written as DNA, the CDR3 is TGTGCCAGCAGTTCCGGGACTAGCGTATACAATGAGCAGTTCTTC.

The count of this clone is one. CDR3 protein: CASSLEWGGEQYF. CDR3 bases: TGTGCCAGCAGCTTAGAGTGGGGGGGCGAGCAGTACTTC. The chain has TRBV7-8 and TRBJ2-7; 7 bases align to TRBD2. The CDR3 runs 13 residues. J was trimmed by 6 bases and V by 1 base; bases with no gene match: 3. Germline CDR1 reads SGHVS; CDR2 reads FQNEAQ. The full variable domain, with the rest looked up from reference TRBV7-8 and TRBJ2-7, is GAGVSQSPRYKVAKRGQDVALRCDPISGHVSLFWYQQALGQGPEFLTYFQNEAQLDKSGLPSDRFFAERPEGSVSTLKIQRTQQEDSAVYLCASSLEWGGEQYFGPGTRLTVT.

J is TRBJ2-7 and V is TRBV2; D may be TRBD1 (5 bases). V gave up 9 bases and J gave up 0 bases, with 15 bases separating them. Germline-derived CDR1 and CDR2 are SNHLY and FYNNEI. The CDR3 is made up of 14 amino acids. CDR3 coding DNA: TGTGCCAGAGCTCCAGCACAGGTCTCCTACGAGCAGTACTTC. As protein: CARAPAQVSYEQYF. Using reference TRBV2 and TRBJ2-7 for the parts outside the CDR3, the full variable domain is EPEVTQTPSHQVTQMGQEVILRCVPISNHLYFYWYRQILGQKVEFLVSFYNNEISEKSEIFDDQFSVERPDGSNFTLKIRSTKLEDSAMYFCARAPAQVSYEQYFGPGTRLTVT.

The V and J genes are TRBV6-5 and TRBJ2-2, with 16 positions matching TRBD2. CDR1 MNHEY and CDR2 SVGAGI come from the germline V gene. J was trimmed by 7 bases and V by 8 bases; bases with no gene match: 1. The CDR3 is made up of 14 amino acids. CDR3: CASGTSGRVGELFF. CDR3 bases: TGTGCCAGCGGGACTAGCGGGAGGGTCGGGGAGCTGTTTTTT.

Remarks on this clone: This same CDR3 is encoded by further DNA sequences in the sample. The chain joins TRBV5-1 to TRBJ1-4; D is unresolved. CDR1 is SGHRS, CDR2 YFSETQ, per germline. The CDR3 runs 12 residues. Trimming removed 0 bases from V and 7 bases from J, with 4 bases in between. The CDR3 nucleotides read TGCGCCAGCAGCTTGGGAGGTGAAAAACTGTTTTTT. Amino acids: CASSLGGEKLFF.

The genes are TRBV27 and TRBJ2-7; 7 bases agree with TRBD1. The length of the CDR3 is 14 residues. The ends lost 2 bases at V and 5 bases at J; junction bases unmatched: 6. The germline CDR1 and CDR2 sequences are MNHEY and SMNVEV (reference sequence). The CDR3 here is CASSLGTDLDEQYF. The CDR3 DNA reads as TGTGCCAGCAGTTTAGGGACAGATTTAGACGAGCAGTACTTC.

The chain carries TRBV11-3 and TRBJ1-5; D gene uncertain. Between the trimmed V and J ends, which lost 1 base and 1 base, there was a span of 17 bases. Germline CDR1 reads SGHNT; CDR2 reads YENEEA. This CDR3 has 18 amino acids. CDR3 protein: CASSLASPTLESNQPQHF. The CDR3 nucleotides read TGTGCCAGCAGCTTAGCTTCCCCGACATTGGAAAGCAATCAGCCCCAGCATTTT.

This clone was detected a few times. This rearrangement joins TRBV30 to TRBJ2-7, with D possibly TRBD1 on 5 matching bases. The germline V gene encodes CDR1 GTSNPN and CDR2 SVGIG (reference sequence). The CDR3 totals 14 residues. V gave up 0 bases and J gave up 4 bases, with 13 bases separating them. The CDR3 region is CAWSVGAGRYEQYF. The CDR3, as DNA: TGTGCCTGGAGTGTTGGGGCCGGGCGTTACGAGCAGTACTTC.

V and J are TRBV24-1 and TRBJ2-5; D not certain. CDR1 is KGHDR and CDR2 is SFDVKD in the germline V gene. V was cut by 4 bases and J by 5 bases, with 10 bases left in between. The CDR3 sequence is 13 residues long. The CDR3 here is CATSDSVIETQYF. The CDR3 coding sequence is TGTGCCACCAGTGACTCCGTTATCGAGACCCAGTACTTC.

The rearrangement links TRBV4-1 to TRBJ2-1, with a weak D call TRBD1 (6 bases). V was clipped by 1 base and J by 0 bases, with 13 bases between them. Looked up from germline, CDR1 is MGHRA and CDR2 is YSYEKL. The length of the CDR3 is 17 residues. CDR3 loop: CASSQGVDSSSYNEQFF. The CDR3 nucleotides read TGCGCCAGCAGCCAAGGAGTGGACAGCAGCTCCTACAATGAGCAGTTCTTC.

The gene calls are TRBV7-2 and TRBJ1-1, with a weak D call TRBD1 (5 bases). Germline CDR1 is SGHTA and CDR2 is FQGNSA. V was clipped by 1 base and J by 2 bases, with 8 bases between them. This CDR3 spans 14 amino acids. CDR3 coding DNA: TGTGCCAGCAGCTTAGGAAGGGGAAACACTGAAGCTTTCTTT. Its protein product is CASSLGRGNTEAFF.

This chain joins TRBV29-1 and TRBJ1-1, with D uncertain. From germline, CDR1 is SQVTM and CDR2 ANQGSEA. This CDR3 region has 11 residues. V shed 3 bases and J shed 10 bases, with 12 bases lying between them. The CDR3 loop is CSVDNQRRAFF. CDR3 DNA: TGCAGCGTTGACAACCAGAGGAGAGCTTTCTTT.